This T cell receptor beta chain was obtained from a study of shared clonotypes between healthy human individuals. Germline CDR1 and CDR2: MDHEN and SYDVKM. The V gene lost 6 bases and the J gene lost 3 bases, with 15 bases spanning the gap. This CDR3 is 14 amino acids long. Researchers ran the assay at a deep level. Each cell subset's genomic DNA was divided evenly among several immunoSEQ plates. TCRdb's table, derived via immunoSEQ multiplex PCR, lists solely in-frame clones and lacks some. The sample contains around 1.5 million clones, 95% to 99% of which appear only once. The chain carries TRBV28 and TRBJ2-7; the D call may be TRBD1 or TRBD2 (5 bases each). Sequenced material: naive CD4+ T cells sorted from blood. The subset: CD45RA+ positively selected. The receptor was derived from a man aged 25-45 years in good health. The CDR3 protein is CASSRPGRIYEQYF. For the CDR3, the DNA is TGTGCCAGCAGCCGCCCGGGACGGATCTACGAGCAGTACTTC.